The clone carrying this TCR beta chain has at least ten counts. What it recognizes is unknown. The CDR3 sequence is 16 residues long. Trimming shortened V by 3 bases and J by 3 bases, and 14 bases separated the two germline ends. Germline V gene sequence: CDR1 KGHDR, CDR2 SFDVKD. Molecular barcoded adaptors covering alpha/delta and beta/gamma chains were used on 400 ng RNA. TCRdb passed the reads through MiXCR, listing each CDR3 protein once. The table shows 94,000 or so distinct CDR3 sequences, with roughly 12% occurring only once. The data belong to a study of read filtering for tumor transcriptome and immune sequencing. Study information: The cohort had about 16 men and over eleven women aged roughly 45 to 90, mean around 63 years. Transcriptome libraries were built from DNase-treated RNA. R-ISS stage counts were under ten for I, about 15 for II, six or seven for III.

General observations from the study: Dropping single-read clonotypes raised IR-seq and RNA-seq shared-clonotype correlation.

The source is a donor at least 40 years old with multiple myeloma. V usage is TRBV24-1 and J usage is TRBJ1-5, with D maybe TRBD1 (5 bases). Sequencing was carried out using a population of CD138-negative cells sorted from bone marrow. The CDR3 spells CATSDDGTTYNQPQHF. DNA for the CDR3: TGTGCCACCAGTGATGACGGGACGACTTACAATCAGCCCCAGCATTTT.